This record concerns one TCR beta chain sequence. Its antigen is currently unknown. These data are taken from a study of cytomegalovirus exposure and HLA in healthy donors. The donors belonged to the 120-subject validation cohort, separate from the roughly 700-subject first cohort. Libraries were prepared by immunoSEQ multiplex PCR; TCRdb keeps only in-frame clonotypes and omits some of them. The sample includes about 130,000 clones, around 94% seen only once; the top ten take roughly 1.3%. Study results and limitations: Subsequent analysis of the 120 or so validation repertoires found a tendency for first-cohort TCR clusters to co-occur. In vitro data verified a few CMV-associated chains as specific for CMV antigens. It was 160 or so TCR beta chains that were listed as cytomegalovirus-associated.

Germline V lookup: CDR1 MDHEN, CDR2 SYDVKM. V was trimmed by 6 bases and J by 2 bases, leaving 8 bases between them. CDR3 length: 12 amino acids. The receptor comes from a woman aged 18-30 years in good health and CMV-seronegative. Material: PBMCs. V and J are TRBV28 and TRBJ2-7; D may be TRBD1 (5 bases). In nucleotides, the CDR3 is TGTGCCAGCAGGCAGGGAACCTACGAGCAGTACTTC. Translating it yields CASRQGTYEQYF.